This T cell receptor (beta chain) came from a study of T cell clonotyping in hematopoietic cell transplantation. This clone was seen just once. What it binds is not known. This table comes from immunoSEQ multiplex PCR, and its TCRdb copy is limited to in-frame clones, with some not included. Of roughly 38,000 clones in the sample, approximately 89% were seen once. Study observations and caveats: Broader posttransplant TCR repertoire diversity was predicted by graft donor and pretransplant recipient Inverse Simpson Index values.

The receptor comes from a woman between 40 and 55 years old in good health. Some clones in this sample may be carry-over from other donors' samples. Sequenced: peripheral blood mononuclear cells.

The CDR3 DNA reads TGTGCCATCAGCGCTAGCGGGAGCACAGATACGCAGTATTTT. It encodes CAISASGSTDTQYF. The chain has TRBV10-3 and TRBJ2-3, with 8 positions matching TRBD2. The germline V gene encodes CDR1 ENHRY and CDR2 SYGVKD. CDR3 length: 14 amino acids. V lost 6 bases, J lost 0 bases, and 2 bases stayed unmatched.